This T cell receptor beta chain comes out of a study of blood T cell repertoires in COVID-19. At the level of the study: T cells, B-cell-depleted T cells, or PBMCs provided the cDNA or gDNA that served as material.

The CDR3 spans 16 residues. The germline V gene has CDR1 LGHDT and CDR2 YNNKEL (reference sequence). Trimming at V came to 5 bases and at J to 6 bases, leaving 12 bases not matched to a gene. The table came from immunoSEQ multiplex PCR; TCRdb's copy has only in-frame clones and leaves some out. This repertoire shows about 29,000 clones, roughly nine tenths found once; its top ten account for more than 20%. The receptor's source is a human donor with active COVID-19. The donor label of this sample is uncertain. Sequenced sample: peripheral blood. The chain links TRBV3-1 (or the pseudogene TRBV3-2) to TRBJ2-1, with 8 bases identical to TRBD2. The CDR3 protein is CASSFRPGLVPNEQFF. The CDR3 DNA reads as TGTGCCAGCAGCTTCAGACCGGGACTAGTCCCCAATGAGCAGTTCTTC.